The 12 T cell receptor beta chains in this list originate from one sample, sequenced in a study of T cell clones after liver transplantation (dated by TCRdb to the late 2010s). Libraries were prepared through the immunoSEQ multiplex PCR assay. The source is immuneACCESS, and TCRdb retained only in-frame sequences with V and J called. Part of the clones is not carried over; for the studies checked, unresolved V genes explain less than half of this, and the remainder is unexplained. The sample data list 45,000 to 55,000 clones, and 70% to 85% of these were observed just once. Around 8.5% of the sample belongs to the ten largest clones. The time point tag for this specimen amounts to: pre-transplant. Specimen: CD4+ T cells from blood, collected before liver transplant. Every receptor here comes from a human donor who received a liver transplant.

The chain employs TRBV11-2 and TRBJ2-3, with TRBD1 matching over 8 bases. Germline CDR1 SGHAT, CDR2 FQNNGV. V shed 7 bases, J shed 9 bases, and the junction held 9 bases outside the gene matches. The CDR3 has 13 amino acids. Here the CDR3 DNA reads TGTGCCAGCATGGTGCAGGGGGCACGGACGCAGTATTTT. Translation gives CASMVQGARTQYF.

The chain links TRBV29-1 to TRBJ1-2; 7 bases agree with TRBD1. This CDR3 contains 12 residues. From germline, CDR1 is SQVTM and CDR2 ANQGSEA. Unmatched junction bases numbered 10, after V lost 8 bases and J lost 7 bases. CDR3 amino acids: CSFRDRDFGYTF. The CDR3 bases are TGCAGCTTTCGAGACAGGGATTTTGGCTACACCTTC.

CDR3 residues: CASSEDSTFTDTQYF. In DNA, the CDR3 is TGTGCCAGCAGCGAGGACAGCACCTTCACAGATACGCAGTATTTT. The V call is TRBV2, the J call TRBJ2-3; D may be TRBD1 (6 bases). Deletions cut 6 bases from V and 2 bases from J, with 15 bases between. The CDR3 is 15 residues long. Germline V gene data show CDR1 as SNHLY and CDR2 as FYNNEI.

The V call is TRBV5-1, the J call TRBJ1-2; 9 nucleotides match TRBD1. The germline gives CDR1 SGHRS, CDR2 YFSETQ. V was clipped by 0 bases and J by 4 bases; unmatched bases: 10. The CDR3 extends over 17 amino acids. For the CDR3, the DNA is TGCGCCAGCAGCTTGGCCGGGACAGGGAGCGGGGCCTATGGCTACACCTTC. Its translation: CASSLAGTGSGAYGYTF.

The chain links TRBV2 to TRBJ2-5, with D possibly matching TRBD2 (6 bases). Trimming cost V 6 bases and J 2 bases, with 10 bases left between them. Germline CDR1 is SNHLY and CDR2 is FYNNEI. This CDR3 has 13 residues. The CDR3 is CASRAGRQETQYF. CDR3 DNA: TGTGCCAGCAGGGCGGGGCGACAAGAGACCCAGTACTTC.

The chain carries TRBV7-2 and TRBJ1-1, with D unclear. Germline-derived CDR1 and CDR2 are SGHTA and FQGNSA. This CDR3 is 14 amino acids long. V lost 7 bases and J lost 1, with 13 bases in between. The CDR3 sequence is CASTVSTQNTEAFF. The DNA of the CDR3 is TGTGCCAGCACCGTGAGCACCCAGAACACTGAAGCTTTCTTT. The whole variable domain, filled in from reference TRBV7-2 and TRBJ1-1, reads GAGVSQSPSNKVTEKGKDVELRCDPISGHTALYWYRQSLGQGLEFLIYFQGNSAPDKSGLPSDRFSAERTGGSVSTLTIQRTQQEDSAVYLCASTVSTQNTEAFFGQGTRLTVV.

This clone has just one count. The CDR3 DNA reads as TGTGCCAGCAGTTTATACGGGTCTGAAGCTTTCTTT. Translating gives CASSLYGSEAFF. V is TRBV28 and J is TRBJ1-1; D not certain. Germline loops: CDR1 MDHEN, CDR2 SYDVKM. The CDR3 contains 12 residues. Between the trimmed V and J ends, which lost 1 base and 6 bases, there was a span of 6 bases.

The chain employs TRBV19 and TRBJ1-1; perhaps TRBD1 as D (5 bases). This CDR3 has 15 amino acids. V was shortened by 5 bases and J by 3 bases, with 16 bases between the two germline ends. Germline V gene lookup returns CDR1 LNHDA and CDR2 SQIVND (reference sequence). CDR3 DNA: TGTGCCAGTAGTCCTGGGCGTCTAGGGGACACTGAAGCTTTCTTT. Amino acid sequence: CASSPGRLGDTEAFF.

The CDR3 is CASIETLAAGANVLTF. The CDR3 DNA follows: TGTGCCAGCATTGAGACGCTGGCAGCTGGGGCCAACGTCCTGACTTTC. The chain joins TRBV2 to TRBJ2-6; no clear D. CDR3 size: 16 residues. Trimming shortened V by 7 bases and J by 2 bases, and 15 bases separated the two germline ends. Germline V gene sequence: CDR1 SNHLY, CDR2 FYNNEI.

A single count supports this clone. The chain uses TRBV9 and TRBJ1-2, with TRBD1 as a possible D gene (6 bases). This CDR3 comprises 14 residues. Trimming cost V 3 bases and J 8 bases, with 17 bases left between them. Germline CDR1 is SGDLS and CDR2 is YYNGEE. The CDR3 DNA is TGTGCCAGCAGCGCAGGGGTGGGGGTGATCGGCTACACCTTC. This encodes CASSAGVGVIGYTF.

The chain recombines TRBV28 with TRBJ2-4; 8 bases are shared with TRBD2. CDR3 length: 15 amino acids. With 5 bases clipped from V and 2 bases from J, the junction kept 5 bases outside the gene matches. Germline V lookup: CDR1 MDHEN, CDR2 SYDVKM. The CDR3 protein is CASSRAGETKNIQYF. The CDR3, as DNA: TGTGCCAGCAGTCGAGCGGGAGAAACCAAAAACATTCAGTACTTC.

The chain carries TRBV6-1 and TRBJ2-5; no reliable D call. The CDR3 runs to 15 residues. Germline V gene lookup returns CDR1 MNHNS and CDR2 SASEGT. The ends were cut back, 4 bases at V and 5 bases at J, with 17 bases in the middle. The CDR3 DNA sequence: TGTGCCAGCAGTGCCGTGGCAGGATCCCTGGAGACCCAGTACTTC. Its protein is CASSAVAGSLETQYF.